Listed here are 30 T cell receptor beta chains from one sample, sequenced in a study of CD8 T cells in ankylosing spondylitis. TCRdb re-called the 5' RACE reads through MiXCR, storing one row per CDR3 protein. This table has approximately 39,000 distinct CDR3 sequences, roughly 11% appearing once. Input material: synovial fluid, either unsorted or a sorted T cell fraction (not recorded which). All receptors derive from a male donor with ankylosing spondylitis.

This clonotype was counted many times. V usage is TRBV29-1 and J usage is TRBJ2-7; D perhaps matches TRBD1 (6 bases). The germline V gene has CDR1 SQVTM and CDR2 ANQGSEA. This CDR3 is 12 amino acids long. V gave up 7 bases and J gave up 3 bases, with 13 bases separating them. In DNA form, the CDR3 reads TGCAGCGCACAGGGTTTTCGCTACGAGCAGTACTTC. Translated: CSAQGFRYEQYF.

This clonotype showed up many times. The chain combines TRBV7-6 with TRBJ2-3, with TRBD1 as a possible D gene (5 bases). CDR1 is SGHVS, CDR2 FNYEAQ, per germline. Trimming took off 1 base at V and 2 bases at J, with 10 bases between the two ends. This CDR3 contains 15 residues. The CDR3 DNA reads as TGTGCCAGCAGCTTAGGACAGTCCTTCACAGATACGCAGTATTTT. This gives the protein CASSLGQSFTDTQYF.

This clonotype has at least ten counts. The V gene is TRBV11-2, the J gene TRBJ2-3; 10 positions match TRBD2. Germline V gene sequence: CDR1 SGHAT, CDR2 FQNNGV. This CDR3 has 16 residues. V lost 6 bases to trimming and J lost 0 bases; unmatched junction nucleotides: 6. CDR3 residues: CASRQGLADSTDTQYF. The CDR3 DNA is TGTGCCAGCAGGCAAGGACTAGCGGATAGCACAGATACGCAGTATTTT.

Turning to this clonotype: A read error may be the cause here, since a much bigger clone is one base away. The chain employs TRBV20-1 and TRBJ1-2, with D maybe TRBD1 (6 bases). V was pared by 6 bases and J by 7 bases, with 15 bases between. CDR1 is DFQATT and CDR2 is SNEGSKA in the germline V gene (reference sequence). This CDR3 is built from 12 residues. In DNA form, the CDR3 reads TGCAGTGCAGGGGGTAGTGGTCCTGGCTACACCTTC. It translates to CSAGGSGPGYTF.

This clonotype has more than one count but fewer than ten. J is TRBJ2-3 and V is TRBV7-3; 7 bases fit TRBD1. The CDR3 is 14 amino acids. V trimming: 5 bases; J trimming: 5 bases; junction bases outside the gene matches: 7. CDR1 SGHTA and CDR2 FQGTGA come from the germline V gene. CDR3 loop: CASSATGVVDTQYF. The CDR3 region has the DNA TGTGCCAGCAGCGCAACAGGGGTGGTAGATACGCAGTATTTT.

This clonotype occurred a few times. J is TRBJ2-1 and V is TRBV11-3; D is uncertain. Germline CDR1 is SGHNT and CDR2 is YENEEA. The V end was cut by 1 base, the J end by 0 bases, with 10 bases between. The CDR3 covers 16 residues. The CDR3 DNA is TGTGCCAGCAGCTTAGTGGTGGGAAGCTCCTACAATGAGCAGTTCTTC. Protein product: CASSLVVGSSYNEQFF.

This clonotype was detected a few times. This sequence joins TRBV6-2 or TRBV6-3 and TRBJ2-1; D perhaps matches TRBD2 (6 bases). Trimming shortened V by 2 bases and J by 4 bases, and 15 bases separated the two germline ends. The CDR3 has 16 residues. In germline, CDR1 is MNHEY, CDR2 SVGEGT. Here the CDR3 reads CASSYVEEGPYNEQFF. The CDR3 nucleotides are TGTGCCAGCAGTTACGTGGAGGAGGGCCCTTACAATGAGCAGTTCTTC.

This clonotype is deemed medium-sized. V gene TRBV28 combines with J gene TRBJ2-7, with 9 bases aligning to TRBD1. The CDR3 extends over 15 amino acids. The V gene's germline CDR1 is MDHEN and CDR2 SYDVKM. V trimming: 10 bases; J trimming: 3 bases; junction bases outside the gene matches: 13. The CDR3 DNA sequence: TGTGCCACCAATGCCGGGACAGGGTTGAACTACGAGCAGTACTTC. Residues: CATNAGTGLNYEQYF. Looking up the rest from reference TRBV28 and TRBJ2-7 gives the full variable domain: DVKVTQSSRYLVKRTGEKVFLECVQDMDHENMFWYRQDPGLGLRLIYFSYDVKMKEKGDIPEGYSVSREKKERFSLILESASTNQTSMYLCATNAGTGLNYEQYFGPGTRLTVT.

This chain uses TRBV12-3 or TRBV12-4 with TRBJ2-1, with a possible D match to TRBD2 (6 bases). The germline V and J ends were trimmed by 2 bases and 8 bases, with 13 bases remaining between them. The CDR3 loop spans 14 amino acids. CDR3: CASSLTTSFDEQFF. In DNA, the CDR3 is TGTGCCAGCAGTTTAACTACTAGCTTCGATGAGCAGTTCTTC.

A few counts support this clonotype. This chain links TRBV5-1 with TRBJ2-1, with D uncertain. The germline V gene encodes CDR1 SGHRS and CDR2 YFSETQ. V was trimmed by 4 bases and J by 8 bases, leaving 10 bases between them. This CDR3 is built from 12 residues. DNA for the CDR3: TGCGCCAGCAGCCCCAGGCCCGATGAGCAGTTCTTC. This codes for CASSPRPDEQFF. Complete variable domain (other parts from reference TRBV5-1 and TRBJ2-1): KAGVTQTPRYLIKTRGQQVTLSCSPISGHRSVSWYQQTPGQGLQFLFEYFSETQRNKGNFPGRFSGRQFSNSRSEMNVSTLELGDSALYLCASSPRPDEQFFGPGTRLTVL.

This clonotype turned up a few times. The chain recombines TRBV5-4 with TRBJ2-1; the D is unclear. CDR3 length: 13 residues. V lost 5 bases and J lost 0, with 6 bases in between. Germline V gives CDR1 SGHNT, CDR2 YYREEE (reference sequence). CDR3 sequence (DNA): TGTGCCAGCAGAAGGGACTCCTACAATGAGCAGTTCTTC. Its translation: CASRRDSYNEQFF.

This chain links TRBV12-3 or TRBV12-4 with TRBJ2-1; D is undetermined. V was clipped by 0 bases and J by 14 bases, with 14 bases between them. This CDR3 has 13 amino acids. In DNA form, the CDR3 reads TGTGCCAGCAGTTTAGCAAACGGAGCCGTGGAGTTCTTC. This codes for CASSLANGAVEFF.

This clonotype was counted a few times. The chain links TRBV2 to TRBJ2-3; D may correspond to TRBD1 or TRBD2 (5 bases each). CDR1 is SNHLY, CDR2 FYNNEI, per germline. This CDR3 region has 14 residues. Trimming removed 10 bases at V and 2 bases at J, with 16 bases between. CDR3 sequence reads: CATAAGTNTDTQYF. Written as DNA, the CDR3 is TGTGCCACCGCCGCCGGGACCAACACAGATACGCAGTATTTT.

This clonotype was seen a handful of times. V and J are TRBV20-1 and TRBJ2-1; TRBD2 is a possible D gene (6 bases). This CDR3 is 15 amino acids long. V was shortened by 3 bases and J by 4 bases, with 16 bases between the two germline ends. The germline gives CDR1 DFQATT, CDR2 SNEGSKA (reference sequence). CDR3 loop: CSARGRKDRYNEQFF. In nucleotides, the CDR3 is TGCAGTGCTAGGGGGAGGAAAGACAGATACAATGAGCAGTTCTTC.

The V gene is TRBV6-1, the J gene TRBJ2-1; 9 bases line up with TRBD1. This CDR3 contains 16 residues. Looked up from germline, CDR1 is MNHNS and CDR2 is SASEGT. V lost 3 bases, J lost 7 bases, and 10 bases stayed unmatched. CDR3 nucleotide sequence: TGTGCCAGCAGTGATTCGACAGGGGGAGTTTGGAATGAGCAGTTCTTC. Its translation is CASSDSTGGVWNEQFF.

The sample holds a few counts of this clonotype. CDR3 region: CASSPNRGPNEQFF. In nucleotides, the CDR3 is TGTGCCAGCAGCCCGAACAGGGGTCCTAATGAGCAGTTCTTC. The chain employs TRBV7-2 and TRBJ2-1; TRBD1 matches at 7 bases. Unmatched junction bases numbered 8, after V lost 5 bases and J lost 7 bases. Germline-derived CDR1 and CDR2 are SGHTA and FQGNSA. The CDR3 has 14 amino acids.

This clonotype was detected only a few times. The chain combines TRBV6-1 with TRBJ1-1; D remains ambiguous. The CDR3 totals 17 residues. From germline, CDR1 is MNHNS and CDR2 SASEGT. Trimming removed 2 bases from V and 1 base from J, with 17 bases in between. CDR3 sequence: CASSEPQLGRGNTEAFF. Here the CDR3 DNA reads TGTGCCAGCAGTGAACCCCAACTCGGACGGGGGAACACTGAAGCTTTCTTT.

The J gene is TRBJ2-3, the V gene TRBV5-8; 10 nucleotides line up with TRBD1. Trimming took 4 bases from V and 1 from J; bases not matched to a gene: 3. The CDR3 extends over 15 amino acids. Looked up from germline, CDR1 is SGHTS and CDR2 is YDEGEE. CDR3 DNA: TGTGCCAGCAGCATAGGACAGGGGGGCACAGATACGCAGTATTTT. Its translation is CASSIGQGGTDTQYF.

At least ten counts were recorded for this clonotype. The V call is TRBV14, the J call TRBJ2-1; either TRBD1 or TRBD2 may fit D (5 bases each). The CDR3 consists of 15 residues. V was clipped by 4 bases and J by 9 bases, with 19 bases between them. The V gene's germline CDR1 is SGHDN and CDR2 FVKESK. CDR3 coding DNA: TGTGCCAGCAGCCTCAGGGAGCTCCCAGTTAGTGAGCAGTTCTTC. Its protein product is CASSLRELPVSEQFF.

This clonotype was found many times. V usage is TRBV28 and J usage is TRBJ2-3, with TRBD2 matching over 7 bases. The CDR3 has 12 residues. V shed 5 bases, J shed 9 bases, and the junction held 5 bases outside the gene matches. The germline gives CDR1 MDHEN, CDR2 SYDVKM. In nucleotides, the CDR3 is TGTGCCAGCAGTCCGTTTAGCGGGACGCAGTATTTT. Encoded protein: CASSPFSGTQYF.

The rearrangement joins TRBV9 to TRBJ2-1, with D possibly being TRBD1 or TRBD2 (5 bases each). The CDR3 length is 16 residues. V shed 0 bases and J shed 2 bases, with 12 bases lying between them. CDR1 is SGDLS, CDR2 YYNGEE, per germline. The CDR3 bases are TGTGCCAGCAGCGTAGGCCGGGACCCGACCTACAATGAGCAGTTCTTC. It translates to CASSVGRDPTYNEQFF.

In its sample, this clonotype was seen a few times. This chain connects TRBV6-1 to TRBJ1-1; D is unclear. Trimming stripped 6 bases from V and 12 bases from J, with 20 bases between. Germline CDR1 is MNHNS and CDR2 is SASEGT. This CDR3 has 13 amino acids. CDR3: CASSPWFTERSFF. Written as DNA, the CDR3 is TGTGCCAGCAGCCCCTGGTTTACGGAGAGGTCTTTCTTT.

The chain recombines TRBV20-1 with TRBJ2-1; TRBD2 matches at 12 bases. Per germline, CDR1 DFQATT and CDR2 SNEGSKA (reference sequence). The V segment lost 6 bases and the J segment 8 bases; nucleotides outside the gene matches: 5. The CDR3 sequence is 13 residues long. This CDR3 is CSAKLAGGDEQFF. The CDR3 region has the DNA TGCAGTGCAAAGCTAGCGGGAGGGGATGAGCAGTTCTTC.

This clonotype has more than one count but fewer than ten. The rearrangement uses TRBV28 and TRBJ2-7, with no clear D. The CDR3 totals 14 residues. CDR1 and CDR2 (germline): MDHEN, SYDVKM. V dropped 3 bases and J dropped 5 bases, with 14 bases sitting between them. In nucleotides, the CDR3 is TGTGCCAGCAGTTTTTCCACGGGCTTCAACGAGCAGTACTTC. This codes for CASSFSTGFNEQYF.

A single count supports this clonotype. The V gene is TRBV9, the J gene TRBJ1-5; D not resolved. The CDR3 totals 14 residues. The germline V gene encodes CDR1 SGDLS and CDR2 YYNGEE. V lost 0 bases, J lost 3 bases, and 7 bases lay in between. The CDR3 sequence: CASSVGLNNQPQHF. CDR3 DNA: TGTGCCAGCAGCGTAGGGTTGAACAATCAGCCCCAGCATTTT. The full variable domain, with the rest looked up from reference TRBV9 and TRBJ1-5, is DSGVTQTPKHLITATGQRVTLRCSPRSGDLSVYWYQQSLDQGLQFLIQYYNGEERAKGNILERFSAQQFPDLHSELNLSSLELGDSALYFCASSVGLNNQPQHFGDGTRLSIL.

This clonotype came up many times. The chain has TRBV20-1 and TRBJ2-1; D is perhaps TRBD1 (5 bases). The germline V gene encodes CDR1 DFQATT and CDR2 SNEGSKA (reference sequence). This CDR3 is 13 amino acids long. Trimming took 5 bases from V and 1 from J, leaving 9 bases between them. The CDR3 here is CSALDRSYNEQFF. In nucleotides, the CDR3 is TGCAGTGCTCTCGACAGATCCTACAATGAGCAGTTCTTC.

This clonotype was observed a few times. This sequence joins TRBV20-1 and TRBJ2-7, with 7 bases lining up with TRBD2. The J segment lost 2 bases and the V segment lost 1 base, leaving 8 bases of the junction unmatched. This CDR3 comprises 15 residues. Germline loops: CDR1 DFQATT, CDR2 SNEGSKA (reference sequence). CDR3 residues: CSARVGASGTYEQYF. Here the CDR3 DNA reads TGCAGTGCTAGAGTTGGGGCTAGCGGCACCTACGAGCAGTACTTC.

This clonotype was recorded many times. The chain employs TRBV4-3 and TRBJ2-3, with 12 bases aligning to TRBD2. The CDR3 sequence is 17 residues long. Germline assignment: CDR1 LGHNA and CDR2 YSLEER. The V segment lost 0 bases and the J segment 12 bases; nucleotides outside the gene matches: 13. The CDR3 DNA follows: TGCGCCAGCAGCCAAGAAAAGGGGCTAGCGGGAGGGCCGTCCCAGTATTTT. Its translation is CASSQEKGLAGGPSQYF.

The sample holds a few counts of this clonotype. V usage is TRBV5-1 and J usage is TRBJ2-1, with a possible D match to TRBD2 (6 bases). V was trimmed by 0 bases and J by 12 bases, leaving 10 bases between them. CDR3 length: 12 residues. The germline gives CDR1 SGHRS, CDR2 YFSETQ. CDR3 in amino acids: CASSLGRDSQFF. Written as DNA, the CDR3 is TGCGCCAGCAGCTTGGGTCGGGACTCGCAGTTCTTC.

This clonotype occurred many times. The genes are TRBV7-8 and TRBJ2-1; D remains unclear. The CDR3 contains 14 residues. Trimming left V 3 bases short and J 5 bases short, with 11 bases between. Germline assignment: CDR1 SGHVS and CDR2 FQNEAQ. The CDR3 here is CASSLGLGNNEQFF. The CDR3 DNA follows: TGTGCCAGCAGCTTGGGGTTAGGGAACAATGAGCAGTTCTTC.